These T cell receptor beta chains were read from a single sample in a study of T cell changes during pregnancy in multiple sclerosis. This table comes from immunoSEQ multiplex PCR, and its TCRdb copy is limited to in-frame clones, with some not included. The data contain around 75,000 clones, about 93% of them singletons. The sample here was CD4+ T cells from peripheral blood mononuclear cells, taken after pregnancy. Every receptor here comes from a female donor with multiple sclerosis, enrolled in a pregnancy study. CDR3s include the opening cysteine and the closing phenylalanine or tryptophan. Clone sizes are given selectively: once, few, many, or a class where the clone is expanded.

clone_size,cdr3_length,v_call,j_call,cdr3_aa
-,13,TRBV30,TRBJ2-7,CAWSGRGNGEQYF
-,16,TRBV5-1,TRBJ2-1,CASSLSSGSQTWEQFF
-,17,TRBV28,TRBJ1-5,CASSVVQGKTSNQPQHF
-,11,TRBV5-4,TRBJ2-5,CASRFRETQYF
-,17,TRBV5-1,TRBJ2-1,CASSVSGGAAGYNEQFF
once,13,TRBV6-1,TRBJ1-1,CAGSGGRNTEAFF
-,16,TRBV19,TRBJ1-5,CASTYTLDRGNQPQHF
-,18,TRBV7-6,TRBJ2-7,CASSLAPGGTGRTYEQYF
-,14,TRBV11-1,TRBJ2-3,CASSPQVLTDTQYF
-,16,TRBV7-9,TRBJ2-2,CASSLGGTAQVGELFF
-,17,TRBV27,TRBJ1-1,CASSRRTGSVSDTEAFF
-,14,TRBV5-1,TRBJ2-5,CASSSRTGGETQYF
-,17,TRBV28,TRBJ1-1,CASRPIRWGVRDTEAFF
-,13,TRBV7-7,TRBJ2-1,CASSLDRGDEQFF
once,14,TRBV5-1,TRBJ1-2,CASSERTGGSGYTF
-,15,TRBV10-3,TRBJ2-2,CAISLGGGRTGELFF
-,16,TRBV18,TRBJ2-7,CASSPQPGVTDYEQYF
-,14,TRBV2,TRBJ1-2,CASSEVTGGGGYTF
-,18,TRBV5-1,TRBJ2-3,CASSPLAGGVLITDTQYF
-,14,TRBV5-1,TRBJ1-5,CASSLRQGDQPQHF
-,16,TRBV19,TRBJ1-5,CASLKVGATRNQPQHF
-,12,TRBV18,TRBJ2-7,CASSLGGDEQYF
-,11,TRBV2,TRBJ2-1,CASSEISEQFF
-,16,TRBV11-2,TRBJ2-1,CASSPWDSYSYNEQFF
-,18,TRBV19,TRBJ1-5,CASSLSRTGGLGNQPQHF
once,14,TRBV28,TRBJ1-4,CASRRTGGDEKLFF
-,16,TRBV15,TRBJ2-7,CATSRDSLGLGDEQYF
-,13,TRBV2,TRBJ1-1,CASSEMRNTEAFF
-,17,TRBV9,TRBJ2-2,CASSRLDRLVYTGELFF
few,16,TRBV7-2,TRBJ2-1,CASSPSTGATNNEQFF
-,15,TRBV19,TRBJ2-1,CASSSTSGSWNEQFF
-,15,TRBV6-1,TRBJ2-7,CASSAASGTGYEQYF
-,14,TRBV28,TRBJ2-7,CASSFMGLAYEQYF
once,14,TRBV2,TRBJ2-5,CASRPGQGQETQYF
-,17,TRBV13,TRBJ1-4,CASRYPGQGASNEKLFF
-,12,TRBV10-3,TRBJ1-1,CAISGGNTEAFF
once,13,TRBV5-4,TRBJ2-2,CASSLTGPGELFF
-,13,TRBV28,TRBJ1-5,CASSPRINQPQHF
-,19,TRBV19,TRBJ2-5,CASSITGTSGRRGQETQYF
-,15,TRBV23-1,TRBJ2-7,CASSQSEAGPYEQYF
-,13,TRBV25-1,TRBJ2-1,CATATALASEQFF
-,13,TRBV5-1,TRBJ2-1,CASSSVTNRRQFF
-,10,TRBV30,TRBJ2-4,CACGEATRYF
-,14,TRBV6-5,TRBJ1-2,CASSYSWRYYGYTF
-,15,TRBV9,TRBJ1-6,CASSVGPGDHSPLHF
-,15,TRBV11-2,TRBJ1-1,CASSKRQGANTEAFF
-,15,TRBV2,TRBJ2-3,CASSESGTTSDTQYF
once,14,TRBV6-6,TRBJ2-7,CASSYGRAAYEQYF
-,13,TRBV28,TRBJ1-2,CASGQGASYGYTF
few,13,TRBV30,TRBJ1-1,CAYETGGVFRAFF
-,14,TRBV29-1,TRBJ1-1,CSVARQDMNTEAFF
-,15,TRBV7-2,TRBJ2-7,CASSPSSPLIYEQYF
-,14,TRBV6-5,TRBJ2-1,CASNQGLPYNEQFF
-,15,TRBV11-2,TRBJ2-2,CASSSIPRGTGELFF
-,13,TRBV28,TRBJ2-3,CASSFSGRGTQYF
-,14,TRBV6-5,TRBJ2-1,CASSYYPRGNEQFF
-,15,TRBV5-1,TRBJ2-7,CASRLGLAGDYEQYF